These 24 T cell receptor beta chains came from one sample sequenced in a study of cytomegalovirus exposure and HLA in healthy donors. Method: immunoSEQ multiplex PCR; TCRdb's copy keeps in-frame clones and lacks some. The repertoire holds fewer than 350,000 clones, around 87% seen once, with approximately 0.94% in the top ten. Sequencing used PBMCs. All receptors come from a woman aged 18-29 years in good health and CMV-seronegative.

The gene calls are TRBV7-2 and TRBJ2-7; D unclear. Trimming cost V 1 base and J 2 bases, with 6 bases left between them. Germline CDR1 and CDR2: SGHTA and FQGNSA. The CDR3 runs 13 residues. The CDR3: CASSLELPYEQYF. CDR3 DNA: TGTGCCAGCAGCTTAGAACTCCCCTACGAGCAGTACTTC.

V and J are TRBV5-1 and TRBJ1-1; 7 bases map to TRBD1. This CDR3 contains 16 residues. J gave up 0 bases and V 0 bases, and 5 bases lay outside the gene matches. Germline loops: CDR1 SGHRS, CDR2 YFSETQ. The CDR3 nucleotides read TGCGCCAGCAGCTTGGGGACAGGAAATATGAACACTGAAGCTTTCTTT. Encoded protein: CASSLGTGNMNTEAFF.

V is TRBV28 and J is TRBJ1-2; maybe TRBD1 (5 bases). The V end lost 6 bases, the J end lost 3 bases, and 14 bases lay between the germline ends. Germline CDR1 MDHEN, CDR2 SYDVKM. The CDR3 contains 14 residues. Here the CDR3 DNA reads TGTGCCAGCAGGGACTTCGGGGGGTACTATGGCTACACCTTC. Residues: CASRDFGGYYGYTF.

CDR3 sequence reads: CASSVLSRAAYNEQFF. The CDR3 DNA follows: TGTGCCAGCAGCGTCCTCTCCAGGGCGGCCTACAATGAGCAGTTCTTC. This chain links TRBV9 with TRBJ2-1; TRBD1 might be the D (5 bases). Trimming took off 2 bases at V and 2 bases at J, with 14 bases between the two ends. CDR1 is SGDLS and CDR2 is YYNGEE in the germline V gene. The CDR3 contains 16 residues.

This chain joins TRBV25-1 and TRBJ1-6; D ambiguous. Germline V gene data show CDR1 as MGHDK and CDR2 as SYGVNS. The CDR3 sequence is 16 residues long. The V end was cut by 7 bases, the J end by 0 bases, with 13 bases between. This chain's CDR3 is CASKPSQSSYNSPLHF. Here the CDR3 DNA reads TGTGCCAGCAAGCCTTCACAGAGCTCCTATAATTCACCCCTCCACTTT.

The chain carries TRBV6-6 and TRBJ2-7; TRBD1 agrees at 9 bases. CDR3 length: 15 amino acids. V lost 4 bases, J lost 3 bases, and 7 bases stayed unmatched. Per the germline V gene, CDR1 is MNHNY and CDR2 is SVGAGI (reference sequence). The CDR3, as DNA: TGTGCCAGCAGTTGGGCGACAGGGGGAGGCTACGAGCAGTACTTC. Its protein is CASSWATGGGYEQYF.

The chain uses TRBV7-9 and TRBJ2-7; 9 nucleotides match TRBD2. V trimming: 10 bases; J trimming: 2 bases; junction bases outside the gene matches: 6. From germline, CDR1 is SEHNR and CDR2 FQNEAQ (reference sequence). This CDR3 is 13 amino acids long. The chain's CDR3 is CATAGLAAYEQYF. CDR3 coding DNA: TGTGCCACCGCGGGACTAGCTGCCTACGAGCAGTACTTC.

The genes are TRBV6-6 and TRBJ2-5, with a possible D match to TRBD1 (6 bases). The CDR3 sequence is 14 residues long. V lost 5 bases to trimming and J lost 9 bases, with 19 bases between them. CDR1 is MNHNY, CDR2 SVGAGI, per germline (reference sequence). The CDR3 nucleotides are TGTGCCAGCAGTGCTACCGAGGGGGTCCGGGCCCAGTACTTC. This translates into CASSATEGVRAQYF.

CDR3: CASSVGGLAGYNEQFF. CDR3 DNA: TGTGCCAGCAGTGTGGGCGGGCTAGCGGGGTACAATGAGCAGTTCTTC. The V gene is TRBV6-4, the J gene TRBJ2-1, with TRBD2 matching 9 bases. The CDR3 runs to 16 residues. Trimming removed 4 bases from V and 4 bases from J; junction bases left unmatched: 8. Per germline, CDR1 MRHNA and CDR2 SNTAGT.

The chain links TRBV11-1 to TRBJ2-5; 9 nucleotides match TRBD1. There are 14 residues in the CDR3. Trimming took 5 bases from V and 4 from J; bases not matched to a gene: 5. Germline V gives CDR1 SGHAT, CDR2 FQDESV (reference sequence). CDR3 amino acids: CASSAGQGAETQYF. CDR3 coding DNA: TGTGCCAGCAGCGCGGGACAGGGTGCAGAGACCCAGTACTTC.

The chain links TRBV7-2 to TRBJ2-7, with 13 nucleotides matching TRBD2. The CDR3 runs 16 residues. CDR1 SGHTA and CDR2 FQGNSA come from the germline V gene. V dropped 6 bases and J dropped 1; count of bases not matched to a gene: 6. The CDR3 nucleotides are TGTGCCAGCAGGCCAATGACTAGCGGGAGGTCCTACGAGCAGTACTTC. This sequence encodes CASRPMTSGRSYEQYF.

The J gene is TRBJ1-1, the V gene TRBV10-3; no clear D. The CDR3 runs to 14 residues. The V gene lost 3 bases and the J gene lost 4 bases, with 12 bases spanning the gap. In germline, CDR1 is ENHRY, CDR2 SYGVKD. CDR3 sequence (DNA): TGTGCCATCAGTGAAAGAGGGTCGGGCACTGAAGCTTTCTTT. It yields the protein CAISERGSGTEAFF.

This clone occurred a few times. This sequence joins TRBV25-1 and TRBJ1-6; 9 bases align to TRBD1. This CDR3 comprises 15 residues. V gave up 4 bases and J gave up 10 bases; unmatched junction bases: 8. CDR1 MGHDK and CDR2 SYGVNS come from the germline V gene. The CDR3 DNA is TGTGCCAGCAGTGCGGGACAGGGAAACGTCTCACCCCTCCACTTT. It translates to CASSAGQGNVSPLHF.

The chain carries TRBV13 and TRBJ2-7; no clear D gene. Germline-derived CDR1 and CDR2 are PRHDT and FYEKMQ (reference sequence). Trimming took 6 bases from V and 3 from J, leaving 6 bases between them. This CDR3 has 11 amino acids. The CDR3 DNA sequence: TGTGCCAGCAGTTCCGGCTACGAGCAGTACTTC. This sequence encodes CASSSGYEQYF.

The rearrangement joins TRBV5-5 to TRBJ1-5; 7 bases line up with TRBD1. There are 14 residues in the CDR3. Germline V CDR1 and CDR2: SGHKS, YYEKEE (reference sequence). Unmatched junction bases numbered 6, after V lost 4 bases and J lost 5 bases. For the CDR3, the DNA is TGTGCCAGCAGCGGAGGACAGGATCATCAGCCCCAGCATTTT. It codes for CASSGGQDHQPQHF. Looking up the rest from reference TRBV5-5 and TRBJ1-5 gives the full variable domain: DAGVTQSPTHLIKTRGQQVTLRCSPISGHKSVSWYQQVLGQGPQFIFQYYEKEERGRGNFPDRFSARQFPNYSSELNVNALLLGDSALYLCASSGGQDHQPQHFGDGTRLSIL.

V and J are TRBV7-2 and TRBJ2-7; D remains unclear. The CDR3 is 16 residues long. The germline V gene encodes CDR1 SGHTA and CDR2 FQGNSA. The germline V and J ends were trimmed by 2 bases and 2 bases, with 16 bases remaining between them. The CDR3 loop reads CASSLNIALPTYEQYF. The DNA of the CDR3 is TGTGCCAGCAGCTTAAATATCGCACTCCCGACCTACGAGCAGTACTTC.

A few counts support this clone. The chain combines TRBV10-3 with TRBJ2-7; tentative D call: TRBD1 (6 bases). Trimming shortened V by 7 bases and J by 7 bases, and 20 bases separated the two germline ends. Germline assignment: CDR1 ENHRY and CDR2 SYGVKD. This CDR3 contains 14 residues. The CDR3 DNA follows: TGTGCCATCAAAAAAGACCCAGGGGCCGGGGAGCAGTACTTC. Amino acids: CAIKKDPGAGEQYF.

This clone was seen only once. V is TRBV28 and J is TRBJ2-7; D may be TRBD2 (6 bases). The V gene's germline CDR1 is MDHEN and CDR2 SYDVKM. V was pared by 8 bases and J by 2 bases, with 13 bases between. The CDR3 is 13 residues long. CDR3 amino acids: CASWGGDPYEQYF. CDR3 nucleotide sequence: TGTGCCAGCTGGGGAGGAGATCCCTACGAGCAGTACTTC.

This clone was seen only once. The genes are TRBV7-4 and TRBJ2-7; TRBD2 agrees at 8 bases. Trimming removed 6 bases from V and 3 bases from J; junction bases left unmatched: 1. CDR1 and CDR2 from the germline V gene are SGHVT and SQSDAQ. The length of the CDR3 is 12 residues. As DNA, the CDR3 is TGTGCCAGCAGGGCGGGGGGCTACGAGCAGTACTTC. Its translation is CASRAGGYEQYF.

The V and J genes are TRBV5-4 and TRBJ2-5, with D perhaps matching TRBD2 (7 bases). Germline V gene sequence: CDR1 SGHNT, CDR2 YYREEE (reference sequence). Deletions cut 7 bases from V and 5 bases from J, with 21 bases between. The CDR3 runs to 15 residues. The CDR3 DNA is TGTGCCAGCCGGGCCGGGGGGCAGGGCACCGAGACCCAGTACTTC. Translating gives CASRAGGQGTETQYF.

This clone came up a few times. The rearrangement joins TRBV30 to TRBJ1-2; possible D gene TRBD1, 6 bases. The CDR3 sequence is 12 residues long. CDR1 is GTSNPN, CDR2 SVGIG, per germline (reference sequence). Between the trimmed V and J ends, which lost 3 bases and 7 bases, there was a span of 12 bases. CDR3 in amino acids: CAWRGTFPGYTF. Here the CDR3 DNA reads TGTGCCTGGAGGGGGACATTCCCTGGCTACACCTTC.

The gene calls are TRBV2 and TRBJ2-3; 13 bases agree with TRBD2. Germline CDR1 and CDR2: SNHLY and FYNNEI. Unmatched junction bases numbered 8, after V lost 5 bases and J lost 0 bases. There are 18 residues in the CDR3. For the CDR3, the DNA is TGTGCCAGCAGTTCGGGACTAGCGGGGACAACTAGCACAGATACGCAGTATTTT. It is translated as CASSSGLAGTTSTDTQYF.

Concerning this clone itself: At one boundary the junction diverges from the germline segment, which might be a read error. This chain uses TRBV7-7 with TRBJ2-3, with TRBD2 as a possible D gene (5 bases). Per the germline V gene, CDR1 is SSHAT and CDR2 is FNYEAQ (reference sequence). The CDR3 contains 14 residues. The CDR3 DNA follows: TGTGCTAGCAGCTTCGGACTCAGCACAGATACGCAGTATTTT. Translating gives CASSFGLSTDTQYF. The full variable domain, rest sourced from reference TRBV7-7 and TRBJ2-3, is GAGVSQSPRYKVTKRGQDVTLRCDPISSHATLYWYQQALGQGPEFLTYFNYEAQPDKSGLPSDRFSAERPEGSISTLTIQRTEQRDSAMYRCASSFGLSTDTQYFGPGTRLTVL.

The chain uses TRBV4-3 and TRBJ2-2; 8 bases align to TRBD2. Germline CDR1 reads LGHNA; CDR2 reads YSLEER. V dropped 1 base and J dropped 6; count of bases not matched to a gene: 4. The length of the CDR3 is 15 residues. The CDR3 is CASSQARAGAGELFF. DNA for the CDR3: TGCGCCAGCAGCCAAGCCAGAGCGGGAGCCGGGGAGCTGTTTTTT.